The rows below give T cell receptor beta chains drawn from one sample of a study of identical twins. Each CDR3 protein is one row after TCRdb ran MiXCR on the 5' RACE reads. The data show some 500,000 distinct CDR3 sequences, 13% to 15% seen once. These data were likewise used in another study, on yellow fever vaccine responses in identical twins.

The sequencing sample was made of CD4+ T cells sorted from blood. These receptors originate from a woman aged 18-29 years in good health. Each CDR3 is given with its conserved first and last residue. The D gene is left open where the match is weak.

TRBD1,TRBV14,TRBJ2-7,CASSQEPSPGTASYEQYF
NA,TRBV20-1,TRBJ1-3,CSARGDLHSGNTIYF
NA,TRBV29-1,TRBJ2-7,CSVEERARGEQYF
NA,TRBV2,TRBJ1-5,CASTTGNSNQPQHF
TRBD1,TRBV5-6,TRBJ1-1,CATSRDRDRVMNTEAFF
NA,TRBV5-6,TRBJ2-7,CASSSRDPGNYEQYF
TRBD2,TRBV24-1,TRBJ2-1,CATSTTGTRGKNEQFF
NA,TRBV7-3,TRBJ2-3,CASSLGGGHTDTQYF
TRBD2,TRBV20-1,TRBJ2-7,CSALRSGRRILEQYF
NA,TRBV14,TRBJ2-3,CASSQVDGPARDTQYF
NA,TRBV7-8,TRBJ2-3,CASSLEGDTDTQYF
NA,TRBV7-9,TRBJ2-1,CASSLRDDYNEQFF
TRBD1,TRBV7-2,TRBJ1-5,CASSPGQGLTQHF
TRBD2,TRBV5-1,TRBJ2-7,CASSTGLAGAREQYF
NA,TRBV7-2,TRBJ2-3,CASSSGRQTDTQYF
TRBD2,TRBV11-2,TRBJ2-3,CASNPSGDTDTQYF
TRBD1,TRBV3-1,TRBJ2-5,CASSNRGKETQYF
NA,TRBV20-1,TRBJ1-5,CSARDGAGVGYQPQHF
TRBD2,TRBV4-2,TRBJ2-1,CASSQPSGASYNEQFF
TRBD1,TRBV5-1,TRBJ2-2,CASSLPGQPGELFF
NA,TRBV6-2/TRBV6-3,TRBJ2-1,CASSYESAGENEQFF
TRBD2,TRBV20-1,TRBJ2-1,CSVDPAGGKHNEQFF
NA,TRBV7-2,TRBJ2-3,CASSLVLSVNTDTQYF
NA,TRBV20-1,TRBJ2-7,CSASPIEEQYF
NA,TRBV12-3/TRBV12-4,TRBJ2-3,CASTEGAGSGADTQYF
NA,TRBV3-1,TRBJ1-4,CASSTGTDEKLFF
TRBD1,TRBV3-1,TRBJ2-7,CASSQAAGGREQYF
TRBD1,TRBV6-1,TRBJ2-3,CASSGRTGKGGTQYF
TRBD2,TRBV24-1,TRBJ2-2,CATSDLLLAAGGELFF
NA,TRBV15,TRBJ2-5,CATSRGAGVPAETQYF
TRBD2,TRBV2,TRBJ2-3,CASSEPRGADTQYF
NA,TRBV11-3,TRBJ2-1,CASSQGTDPYNEQFF
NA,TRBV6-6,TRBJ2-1,CASSWGPNEQFF
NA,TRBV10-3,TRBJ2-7,CAIKFGTDTYEQYF
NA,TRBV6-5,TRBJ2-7,CASSYTRLGGEQYF
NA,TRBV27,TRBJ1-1,CASSLRTQVPATEAFF
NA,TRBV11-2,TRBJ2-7,CASSGTSRNYEQYF
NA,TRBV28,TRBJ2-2,CASEVTGSTGELFF
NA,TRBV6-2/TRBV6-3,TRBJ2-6,CASRPRVTGANVLTF
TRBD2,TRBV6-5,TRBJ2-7,CASSYNTPAGESYEQYF
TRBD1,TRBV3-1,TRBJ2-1,CASSPRTGIYNEQFF
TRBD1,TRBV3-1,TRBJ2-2,CASSRKTGHTGELFF
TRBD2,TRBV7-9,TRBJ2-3,CALGEGSTDTQYF
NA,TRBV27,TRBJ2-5,CASSSLPQETQYF
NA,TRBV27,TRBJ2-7,CASSLSTRTYEQYF
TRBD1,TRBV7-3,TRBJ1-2,CASSLTGTGSTWSGYTF
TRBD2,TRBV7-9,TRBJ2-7,CASSLVSGGIYEQYF
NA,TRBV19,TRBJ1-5,CASLRAGQSNQPQHF
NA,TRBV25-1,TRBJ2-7,CASSERASYEQYF